This T cell receptor (beta chain) was observed in a study of T cell responses to AZD1222 COVID-19 vaccine. The CDR3 is 13 amino acids. The germline gives CDR1 LNHNV, CDR2 YYDKDF (reference sequence). The V gene lost 1 base and the J gene lost 9 bases, with 10 bases spanning the gap. This table comes from immunoSEQ multiplex PCR, and its TCRdb copy is limited to in-frame clones, with some not included. The data contain over 130,000 clones, roughly nine tenths of them singletons. This clonotype was obtained from an adult who received the AZD1222 COVID-19 vaccine. V gene TRBV15 combines with J gene TRBJ2-1; no clear D. The sequenced sample was peripheral blood, obtained 28 days after the second AZD1222 dose. CDR3 nucleotide sequence: TGTGCCACCAGCAGAGGTGTCGTTGTTGAGCAGTTCTTC. This sequence encodes CATSRGVVVEQFF.